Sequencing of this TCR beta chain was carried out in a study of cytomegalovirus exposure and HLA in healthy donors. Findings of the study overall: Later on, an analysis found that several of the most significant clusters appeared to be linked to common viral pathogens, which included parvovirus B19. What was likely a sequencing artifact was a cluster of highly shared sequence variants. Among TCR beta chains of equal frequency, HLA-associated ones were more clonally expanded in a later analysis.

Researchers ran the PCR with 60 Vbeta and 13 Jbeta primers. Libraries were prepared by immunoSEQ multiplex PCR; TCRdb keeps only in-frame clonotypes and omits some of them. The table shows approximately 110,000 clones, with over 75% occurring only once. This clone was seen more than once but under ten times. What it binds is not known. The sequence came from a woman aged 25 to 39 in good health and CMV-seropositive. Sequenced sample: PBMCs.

The CDR3 sequence: CASSVGSSGNEQFF. The DNA for the CDR3 is TGTGCCAGCAGCGTAGGTAGTAGCGGGAATGAGCAGTTCTTC. The J gene is TRBJ2-1, the V gene TRBV9, with 7 bases fitting TRBD2. The CDR3 length is 14 residues. Germline trimming cut 0 bases from V and 7 bases from J; bases unmatched to any gene: 4. The germline CDR1 and CDR2 sequences are SGDLS and YYNGEE.